The 18 T cell receptor beta chains below come from one sample, sequenced in a study of CD8 T cells in Susac syndrome. An amount of RNA that ranged from about 0.45 to 1 ug was reverse transcribed with random hexamers. TCRdb reanalysed the immunoSEQ multiplex PCR reads using MiXCR and keeps one entry per CDR3 protein. Of 70,000 to 100,000 distinct CDR3 sequences in the sample, roughly 96% were seen once. Source material: CD8+ T cells from PBMCs. Receptor source: a human donor with Susac syndrome.

The chain has TRBV13 and TRBJ2-1; D uncertain. The CDR3 covers 12 residues. Germline lookup yields CDR1 PRHDT and CDR2 FYEKMQ (reference sequence). Deletions cut 5 bases from V and 10 bases from J, with 12 bases between. In nucleotides, the CDR3 is TGTGCCAGCAGCCGACCGGAACGCGAGCAGTTCTTC. Its protein product is CASSRPEREQFF.

The chain carries TRBV6-5 and TRBJ2-5; D ambiguous. CDR1 MNHEY and CDR2 SVGAGI come from the germline V gene. This CDR3 region has 14 residues. V lost 2 bases and J lost 3, with 10 bases in between. CDR3 sequence: CASSYGSREETQYF. The CDR3 nucleotides read TGTGCCAGCAGTTACGGTAGCCGGGAAGAGACCCAGTACTTC.

The V call is TRBV7-9, the J call TRBJ1-1; tentatively, D is TRBD1 (6 bases). The germline CDR1 and CDR2 sequences are SEHNR and FQNEAQ (reference sequence). V was trimmed by 1 base and J by 8 bases, leaving 8 bases between them. CDR3 length: 12 residues. CDR3 sequence: CASSLDGGEAFF. The CDR3, as DNA: TGTGCCAGCAGCTTAGACGGGGGCGAAGCTTTCTTT.

The chain is built from TRBV6-2 or TRBV6-3 and TRBJ2-1, with 8 bases lining up with TRBD1. The CDR3 loop spans 11 amino acids. The germline V gene has CDR1 MNHEY and CDR2 SVGEGT. V shed 5 bases and J 12 bases; nucleotides not matched to a gene: 3. CDR3 protein: CASSPDRGQFF. DNA of the CDR3: TGTGCCAGCAGTCCCGACAGGGGGCAGTTCTTC.

The CDR3 DNA reads TGTGCCAGCAGCTTAAAGGGTGAAGCTTTCTTT. Amino acids: CASSLKGEAFF. The V and J genes are TRBV13 and TRBJ1-1; no firm D call. The CDR3 length is 11 residues. V was cut by 2 bases and J by 7 bases, with 5 bases left in between. In germline, CDR1 is PRHDT, CDR2 FYEKMQ (reference sequence).

The V gene is TRBV6-2 or TRBV6-3, the J gene TRBJ1-1; 7 nucleotides match TRBD1. The CDR3 length is 12 residues. J was trimmed by 8 bases and V by 6 bases; bases with no gene match: 6. From germline, CDR1 is MNHEY and CDR2 SVGEGT. The CDR3 is CASSLTTGEAFF. Written as DNA, the CDR3 is TGTGCCAGCAGCCTTACGACAGGGGAAGCTTTCTTT.

The genes are TRBV28 and TRBJ2-5, with D possibly matching TRBD2 (6 bases). This CDR3 is built from 14 residues. The germline V and J ends were trimmed by 3 bases and 5 bases, with 13 bases remaining between them. Germline values: CDR1 MDHEN, CDR2 SYDVKM. CDR3 DNA: TGTGCCAGCAGTTTCCCTGCGGGGTTTGAGACCCAGTACTTC. As protein: CASSFPAGFETQYF.

V usage is TRBV10-3 and J usage is TRBJ2-4, with D possibly TRBD1 on 8 matching bases. CDR1 is ENHRY, CDR2 SYGVKD, per germline. Trimming left V 0 bases short and J 3 bases short, with 12 bases between. The CDR3 length is 16 residues. The CDR3 nucleotides are TGTGCCATCAGTGAGTCGACAGGGGAGGGCAAAAACATTCAGTACTTC. This sequence encodes CAISESTGEGKNIQYF.

The chain links TRBV9 to TRBJ2-1, with 8 bases identical to TRBD2. J lost 7 bases, V lost 6 bases, and 9 bases had no gene match. Germline CDR1 and CDR2: SGDLS and YYNGEE. The CDR3 is 14 residues long. The CDR3 nucleotides read TGTGCCAGCACTCGGGGGGGAATAATGAATGAGCAGTTCTTC. Encoded protein: CASTRGGIMNEQFF.

V usage is TRBV2 and J usage is TRBJ2-5, with 8 positions matching TRBD2. This CDR3 contains 14 residues. J was trimmed by 3 bases and V by 7 bases; bases with no gene match: 7. CDR1 is SNHLY, CDR2 FYNNEI, per germline. This CDR3 reads CASTWGTSKETQYF. The CDR3 bases are TGTGCCAGCACTTGGGGGACTAGTAAAGAGACCCAGTACTTC. The whole variable domain, remainder taken from reference TRBV2 and TRBJ2-5, is EPEVTQTPSHQVTQMGQEVILRCVPISNHLYFYWYRQILGQKVEFLVSFYNNEISEKSEIFDDQFSVERPDGSNFTLKIRSTKLEDSAMYFCASTWGTSKETQYFGPGTRLLVL.

This sequence joins TRBV6-1 and TRBJ2-2; possible D gene TRBD1, 6 bases. CDR1 and CDR2 from the germline V gene are MNHNS and SASEGT. The CDR3 length is 15 residues. Trimming shortened V by 6 bases and J by 5 bases, and 16 bases separated the two germline ends. The DNA of the CDR3 is TGTGCCAGCAGGCGAGACAGGTTCCGAACCGGGGAGCTGTTTTTT. Translating gives CASRRDRFRTGELFF.

V is TRBV6-5 and J is TRBJ2-1, with 9 positions matching TRBD2. Germline V CDR1 and CDR2: MNHEY, SVGAGI. This CDR3 comprises 13 residues. Trimming removed 4 bases from V and 7 bases from J; junction bases left unmatched: 2. The DNA for the CDR3 is TGTGCCAGCAGTTCGGGACTAGCTAATGAGCAGTTCTTC. As protein: CASSSGLANEQFF.

This chain connects TRBV7-8 to TRBJ2-5; tentative D call: TRBD1 (5 bases). Germline V CDR1 and CDR2: SGHVS, FQNEAQ. The V and J ends lost 1 base and 1 base respectively, with 19 bases between them. The CDR3 runs to 18 residues. The CDR3, as DNA: TGTGCCAGCAGCTTAGGGTTCAGGGTTGCGCTAATCCAAGAGACCCAGTACTTC. It codes for CASSLGFRVALIQETQYF.

The rearrangement uses TRBV2 and TRBJ2-5, with 8 bases that match TRBD1. The germline V gene has CDR1 SNHLY and CDR2 FYNNEI. V gave up 7 bases and J gave up 0 bases; unmatched junction bases: 10. The CDR3 has 16 amino acids. The CDR3: CASINPQGAYQETQYF. CDR3 sequence (DNA): TGTGCCAGCATCAACCCGCAGGGGGCCTACCAAGAGACCCAGTACTTC.

This chain joins TRBV18 and TRBJ2-7; D is unclear. V dropped 5 bases and J dropped 4 bases, with 12 bases sitting between them. Germline V gene data show CDR1 as KGHSH and CDR2 as LQKENI. The CDR3 sequence is 13 residues long. The CDR3 DNA follows: TGTGCCAGCTCAATTGGCAGGCTATACGAGCAGTACTTC. This sequence encodes CASSIGRLYEQYF.

The V and J genes are TRBV20-1 and TRBJ1-2, with D unresolved. This CDR3 region has 13 residues. V was cut by 0 bases and J by 6 bases, with 11 bases left in between. CDR1 DFQATT and CDR2 SNEGSKA come from the germline V gene (reference sequence). The CDR3 DNA reads as TGCAGTGCTAGAGAGAGAGGAGGTCATGGCTACACCTTC. This sequence encodes CSARERGGHGYTF.

This rearrangement joins TRBV20-1 to TRBJ2-7, with 10 bases lining up with TRBD2. The CDR3 runs to 13 residues. Germline CDR1 is DFQATT and CDR2 is SNEGSKA (reference sequence). Germline trimming cut 6 bases from V and 2 bases from J; bases unmatched to any gene: 4. CDR3 bases: TGCAGTGCATGGACTAGCGGCGCCTACGAGCAGTACTTC. This translates into CSAWTSGAYEQYF.

The V gene is TRBV9, the J gene TRBJ2-6; no firm D call. Trimming took off 0 bases at V and 0 bases at J, with 4 bases between the two ends. This CDR3 is built from 15 residues. Germline CDR1 and CDR2: SGDLS and YYNGEE. Here the CDR3 reads CASSVVDSGANVLTF. Here the CDR3 DNA reads TGTGCCAGCAGCGTAGTGGACTCTGGGGCCAACGTCCTGACTTTC.